Included here is one T cell receptor (beta chain) sequence, with context. Antigen unknown. Deletions cut 6 bases from V and 0 bases from J, with 13 bases between. CDR1 MNHEY and CDR2 SVGEGT come from the germline V gene. This CDR3 contains 15 residues. This record comes from a study of breast tumors, draining lymph nodes, adjacent tissues. The study's findings and limits: Tumor and nontumor repertoires were significantly more similar in luminal-like than in basal-like breast cancer. Findings are consistent with lymph node origin and intratumoral expansion of most tumor T cells. Tumor TCR diversity was below lymph nodes but above nontumor tissue.

TCRdb independently ran MiXCR on the multiplex PCR reads; one entry per CDR3 protein. Of about 35,000 distinct CDR3 sequences listed, roughly 36% are singletons. The V call is TRBV6-2 or TRBV6-3, the J call TRBJ2-3; TRBD2 is a possible D gene (6 bases). The TCR comes from a female donor with breast cancer. Some clones in this sample may be carry-over from other donors' samples. What was sequenced was breast tumor tissue. The CDR3 coding sequence is TGTGCCAGCAGGGTTAGCGGAACTAGCACAGATACGCAGTATTTT. It yields the protein CASRVSGTSTDTQYF.